This T cell receptor (beta chain) emerged from a study of tumor-infiltrating lymphocytes in localized non-small cell lung cancer. Study in general: Patients included smokers and never-smokers with various histologies, some sampled after neoadjuvant chemotherapy.

Study-level findings and limits: TCR sequencing covered a subset of patients with enough tissue.

A word on this clone: The antigen is not known.

The data were produced by immunoSEQ multiplex PCR, yet TCRdb's version contains in-frame clones alone and is incomplete. The sample includes about 12,000 clones, about nine tenths seen only once; the top ten take roughly 8.9%. Trimming took off 0 bases at V and 6 bases at J, with 22 bases between the two ends. The germline gives CDR1 SGHDN, CDR2 FVKESK. There are 18 residues in the CDR3. The sequencing sample was made of lung tumor tissue. This sequence originates from a human donor with non-small cell lung cancer. The chain joins TRBV14 to TRBJ2-3; TRBD1 might be the D (6 bases). The CDR3 reads CASSQESRTIRGFDTQYF. CDR3 in DNA: TGTGCCAGCAGCCAAGAGAGTCGAACAATTAGGGGGTTCGATACGCAGTATTTT.